This T cell receptor beta chain is from a study of T-cell memory formation after mild COVID-19. Study-level information: TCR clusters largely stayed donor specific.

Constant-segment primers served in 5'RACE that generated TCR alpha and TCR beta cDNA libraries bearing sample barcodes and UMIs. TCRdb reprocessed the 5' RACE reads via MiXCR and lists one record per CDR3 protein. The repertoire has around 260,000 distinct CDR3 sequences, around 15% of them found once; the top ten carry 22%. This CDR3 is 14 amino acids long. CDR1 and CDR2 (germline): SGHRS, YFSETQ. Germline trimming cut 0 bases from V and 6 bases from J; bases unmatched to any gene: 5. Findings and caveats of the study: Some responding clones appeared in pre-infection memory, suggesting cross-reactive memory joined. Shrinking CD4+ clones were chiefly CM and EM; CD8+ ones were chiefly EMRA.

Points on this clonotype: As yet, its antigen is unknown.

This receptor was taken from a young man who had mild COVID-19 (a few samples of this study predate the infection). Cell type and time point are not known. This chain uses TRBV5-1 with TRBJ1-2; TRBD1 matches 7 bases. Sequences were obtained from PBMCs or a T cell subset sorted from them (not recorded which). The CDR3, as DNA: TGCGCCAGCAGCTTGGAGGGGGCGGTTGATGGCTACACCTTC. It translates to CASSLEGAVDGYTF.